This TCR beta chain was identified during a study of blood T cell repertoires in COVID-19. Study as a whole: COVID-19 samples collected from the United States, Italy and Spain covered acute and convalescent phases.

Original processing notes: Reference gene primers were amplified, and this amplification served to estimate nucleated cell counts. Here immunoSEQ multiplex PCR was the method, and the copy in TCRdb shows in-frame clones only, minus some. V, J and clone size are those of that table, while D and trimming were read from the DNA. The sample consists of 200,000 to 250,000 clones, 70% to 90% of them appearing once. A Seattle source enrolled patients during active infection and followed them longitudinally. V shed 9 bases and J 7 bases; nucleotides not matched to a gene: 11. CDR1 and CDR2 (germline): LNHDA, SQIVND (reference sequence). CDR3 length: 14 residues.

This clonotype originated in a woman between 50 and 59 years old with COVID-19, enrolled during active disease. This chain links TRBV19 with TRBJ2-5; TRBD2 matches at 10 bases. Sequenced sample: peripheral blood. The CDR3 here is CASALAGDHGTQYF. The DNA of the CDR3 is TGTGCCAGCGCTCTAGCGGGGGACCACGGGACCCAGTACTTC.